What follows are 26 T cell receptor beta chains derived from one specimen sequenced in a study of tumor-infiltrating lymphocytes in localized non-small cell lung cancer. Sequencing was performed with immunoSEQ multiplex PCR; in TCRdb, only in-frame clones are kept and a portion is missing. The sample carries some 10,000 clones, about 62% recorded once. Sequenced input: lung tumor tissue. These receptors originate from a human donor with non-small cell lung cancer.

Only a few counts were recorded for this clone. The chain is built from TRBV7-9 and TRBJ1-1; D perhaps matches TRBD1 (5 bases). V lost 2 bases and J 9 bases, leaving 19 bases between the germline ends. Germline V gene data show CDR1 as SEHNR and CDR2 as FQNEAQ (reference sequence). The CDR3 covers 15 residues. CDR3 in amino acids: CASSLTRGELAKAFF. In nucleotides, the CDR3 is TGTGCCAGCAGCTTAACTAGGGGCGAACTGGCTAAAGCTTTCTTT. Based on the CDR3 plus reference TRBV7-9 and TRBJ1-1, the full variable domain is DTGVSQNPRHKITKRGQNVTFRCDPISEHNRLYWYRQTLGQGPEFLTYFQNEAQLEKSRLLSDRFSAERPKGSFSTLEIQRTEQGDSAMYLCASSLTRGELAKAFFGQGTRLTVV.

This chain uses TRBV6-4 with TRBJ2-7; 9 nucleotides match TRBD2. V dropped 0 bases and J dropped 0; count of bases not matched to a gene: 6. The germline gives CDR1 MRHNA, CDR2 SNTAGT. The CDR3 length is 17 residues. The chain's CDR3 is CASSDSTSGRRSYEQYF. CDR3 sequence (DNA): TGTGCCAGCAGTGACTCAACTAGCGGGCGGCGCTCCTACGAGCAGTACTTC.

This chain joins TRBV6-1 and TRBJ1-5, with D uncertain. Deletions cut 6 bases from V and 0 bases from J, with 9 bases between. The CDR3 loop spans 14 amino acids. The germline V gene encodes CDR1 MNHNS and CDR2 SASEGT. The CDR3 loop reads CASRPLSSNQPQHF. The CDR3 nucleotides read TGTGCCAGCAGGCCTCTCTCTAGCAATCAGCCCCAGCATTTT.

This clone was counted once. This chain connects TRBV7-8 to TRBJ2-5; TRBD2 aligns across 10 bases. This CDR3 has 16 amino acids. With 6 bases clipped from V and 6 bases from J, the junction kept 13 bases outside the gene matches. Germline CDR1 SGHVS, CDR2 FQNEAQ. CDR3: CASSPRLAGGAKTQYF. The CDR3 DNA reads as TGTGCCAGCAGTCCCCGGTTAGCGGGGGGCGCAAAGACCCAGTACTTC. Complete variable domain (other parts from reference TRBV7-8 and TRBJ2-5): GAGVSQSPRYKVAKRGQDVALRCDPISGHVSLFWYQQALGQGPEFLTYFQNEAQLDKSGLPSDRFFAERPEGSVSTLKIQRTQQEDSAVYLCASSPRLAGGAKTQYFGPGTRLLVL.

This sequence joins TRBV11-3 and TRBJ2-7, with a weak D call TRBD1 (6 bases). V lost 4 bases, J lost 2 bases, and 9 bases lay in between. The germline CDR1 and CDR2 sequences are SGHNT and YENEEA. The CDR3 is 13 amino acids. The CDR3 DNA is TGTGCCAGCAGCTCAGGGGCGGCCTACGAGCAGTACTTC. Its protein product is CASSSGAAYEQYF.

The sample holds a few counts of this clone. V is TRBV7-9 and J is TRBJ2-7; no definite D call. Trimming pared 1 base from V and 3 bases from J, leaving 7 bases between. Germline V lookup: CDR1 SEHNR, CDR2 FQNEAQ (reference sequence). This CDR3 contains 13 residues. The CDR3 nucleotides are TGTGCCAGCAGCTTAGGTTACAACTACGAGCAGTACTTC. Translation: CASSLGYNYEQYF.

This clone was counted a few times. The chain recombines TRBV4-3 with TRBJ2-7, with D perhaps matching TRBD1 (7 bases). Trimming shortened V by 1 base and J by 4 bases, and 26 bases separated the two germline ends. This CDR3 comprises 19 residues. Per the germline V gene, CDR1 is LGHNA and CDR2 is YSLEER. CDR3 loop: CASSQGLQGEDRVGYEQYF. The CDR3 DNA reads TGCGCCAGCAGCCAAGGTTTGCAGGGGGAGGATAGGGTCGGTTACGAGCAGTACTTC.

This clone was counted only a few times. In DNA, the CDR3 is TGCGCCAGCAGCCAAGAAGGACAGGCGTTGGCCGGGGAGCTGTTTTTT. As protein: CASSQEGQALAGELFF. V is TRBV4-3 and J is TRBJ2-2; TRBD1 matches at 7 bases. This CDR3 region has 16 residues. V gave up 0 bases and J gave up 6 bases; unmatched junction bases: 7. The germline V gene encodes CDR1 LGHNA and CDR2 YSLEER.

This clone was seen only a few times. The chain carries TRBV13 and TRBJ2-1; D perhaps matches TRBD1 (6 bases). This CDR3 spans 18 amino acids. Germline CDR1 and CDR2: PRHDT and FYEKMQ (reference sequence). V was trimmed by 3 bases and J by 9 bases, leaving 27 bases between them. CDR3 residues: CASSFSRVRRVGHGEQFF. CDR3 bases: TGTGCCAGCAGCTTCTCAAGGGTTAGGCGGGTGGGACATGGTGAGCAGTTCTTC.

CDR3 region: CATRVPRDRGDNTEAFF. The CDR3 DNA reads TGTGCCACCCGGGTCCCCCGGGACAGGGGCGATAACACTGAAGCTTTCTTT. The gene calls are TRBV10-3 and TRBJ1-1, with 10 bases fitting TRBD1. The V gene end was trimmed by 10 bases and the J gene end by 2 bases; junction bases not matched to a gene: 16. From germline, CDR1 is ENHRY and CDR2 SYGVKD. This CDR3 comprises 17 residues.

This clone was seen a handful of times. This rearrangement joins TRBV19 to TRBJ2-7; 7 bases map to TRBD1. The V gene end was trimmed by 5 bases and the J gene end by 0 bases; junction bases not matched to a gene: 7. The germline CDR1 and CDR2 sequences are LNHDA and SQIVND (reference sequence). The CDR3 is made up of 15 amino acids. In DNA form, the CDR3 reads TGTGCCAGTAGTTACCTGACAGGGAGCTCCTACGAGCAGTACTTC. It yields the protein CASSYLTGSSYEQYF.

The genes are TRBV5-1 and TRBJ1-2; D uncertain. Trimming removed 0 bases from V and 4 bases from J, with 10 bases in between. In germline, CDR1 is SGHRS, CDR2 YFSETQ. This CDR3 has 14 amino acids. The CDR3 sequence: CASSLATETYGYTF. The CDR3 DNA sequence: TGCGCCAGCAGCTTGGCCACAGAAACCTATGGCTACACCTTC.

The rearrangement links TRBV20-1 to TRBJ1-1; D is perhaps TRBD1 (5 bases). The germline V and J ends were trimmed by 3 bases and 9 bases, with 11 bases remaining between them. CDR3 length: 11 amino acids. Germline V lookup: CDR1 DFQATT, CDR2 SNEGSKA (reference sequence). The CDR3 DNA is TGCAGTGCTAGCGGACACTTCAAAGCTTTCTTT. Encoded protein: CSASGHFKAFF.

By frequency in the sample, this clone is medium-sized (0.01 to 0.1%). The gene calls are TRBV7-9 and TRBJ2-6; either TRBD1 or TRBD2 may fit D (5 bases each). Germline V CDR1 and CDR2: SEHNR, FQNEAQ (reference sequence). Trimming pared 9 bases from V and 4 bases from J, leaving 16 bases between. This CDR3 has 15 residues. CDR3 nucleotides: TGTGCCAGTCCCGGGGCGGGTTACGGGGCCAACGTCCTGACTTTC. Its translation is CASPGAGYGANVLTF.

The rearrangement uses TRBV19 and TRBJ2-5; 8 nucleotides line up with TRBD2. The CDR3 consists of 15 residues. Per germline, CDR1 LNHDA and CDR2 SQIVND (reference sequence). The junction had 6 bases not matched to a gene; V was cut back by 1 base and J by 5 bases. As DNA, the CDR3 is TGTGCCAGTAGTATAGCCATGCGGGGGGCTGAGACCCAGTACTTC. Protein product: CASSIAMRGAETQYF. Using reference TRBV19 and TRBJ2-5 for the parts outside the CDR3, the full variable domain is DGGITQSPKYLFRKEGQNVTLSCEQNLNHDAMYWYRQDPGQGLRLIYYSQIVNDFQKGDIAEGYSVSREKKESFPLTVTSAQKNPTAFYLCASSIAMRGAETQYFGPGTRLLVL.

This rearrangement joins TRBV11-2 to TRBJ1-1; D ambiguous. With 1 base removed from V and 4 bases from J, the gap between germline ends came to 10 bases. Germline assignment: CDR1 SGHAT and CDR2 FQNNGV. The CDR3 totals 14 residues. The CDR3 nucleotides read TGTGCCAGCAGCTTAGTTGGGTGGGGCACTGAAGCTTTCTTT. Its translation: CASSLVGWGTEAFF.

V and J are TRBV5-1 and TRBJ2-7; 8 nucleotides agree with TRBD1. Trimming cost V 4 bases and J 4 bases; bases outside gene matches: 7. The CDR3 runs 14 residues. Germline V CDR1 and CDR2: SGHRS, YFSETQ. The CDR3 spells CASSTSGGVYEQYF. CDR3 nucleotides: TGCGCCAGCAGCACATCAGGGGGCGTTTACGAGCAGTACTTC.

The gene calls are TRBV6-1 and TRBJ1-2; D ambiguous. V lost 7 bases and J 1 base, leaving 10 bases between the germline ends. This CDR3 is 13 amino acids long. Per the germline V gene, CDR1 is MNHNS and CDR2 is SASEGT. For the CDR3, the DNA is TGTGCCAGCAATAAGGAGGGTAACTATGGCTACACCTTC. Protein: CASNKEGNYGYTF.

This CDR3 is CASSAWVTEAFF. The CDR3 DNA follows: TGTGCCAGCAGTGCTTGGGTCACTGAAGCTTTCTTT. The chain joins TRBV2 to TRBJ1-1; unclear D gene. CDR3 size: 12 residues. Germline CDR1 SNHLY, CDR2 FYNNEI. V was cut by 4 bases and J by 4 bases, with 7 bases left in between. Variable domain in full (rest from reference TRBV2 and TRBJ1-1): EPEVTQTPSHQVTQMGQEVILRCVPISNHLYFYWYRQILGQKVEFLVSFYNNEISEKSEIFDDQFSVERPDGSNFTLKIRSTKLEDSAMYFCASSAWVTEAFFGQGTRLTVV.

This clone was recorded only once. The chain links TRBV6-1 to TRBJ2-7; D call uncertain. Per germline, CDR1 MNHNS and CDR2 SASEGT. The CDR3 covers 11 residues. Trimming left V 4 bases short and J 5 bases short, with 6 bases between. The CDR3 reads CASSVLDEQYF. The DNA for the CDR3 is TGTGCCAGCAGTGTATTGGACGAGCAGTACTTC.

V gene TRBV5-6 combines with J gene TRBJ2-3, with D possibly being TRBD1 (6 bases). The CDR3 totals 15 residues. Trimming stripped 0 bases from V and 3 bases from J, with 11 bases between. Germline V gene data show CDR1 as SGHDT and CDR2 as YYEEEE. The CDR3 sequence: CASSLAAGVTDTQYF. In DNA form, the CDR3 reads TGTGCCAGCAGCTTGGCGGCAGGGGTGACAGATACGCAGTATTTT.

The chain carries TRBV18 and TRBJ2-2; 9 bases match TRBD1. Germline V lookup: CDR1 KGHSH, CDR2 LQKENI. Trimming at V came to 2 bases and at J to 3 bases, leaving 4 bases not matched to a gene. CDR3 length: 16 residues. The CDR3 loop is CASSPYRDRDTGELFF. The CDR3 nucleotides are TGTGCCAGCTCACCATACCGGGACAGGGACACCGGGGAGCTGTTTTTT.

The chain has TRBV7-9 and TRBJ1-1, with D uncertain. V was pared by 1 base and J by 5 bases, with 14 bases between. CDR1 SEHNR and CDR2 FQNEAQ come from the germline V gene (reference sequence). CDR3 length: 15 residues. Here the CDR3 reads CASSLGYSSGTEAFF. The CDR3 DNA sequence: TGTGCCAGCAGCTTAGGGTATAGCAGCGGGACTGAAGCTTTCTTT.

DNA for the CDR3: TGTGCCAGCAGTCTACACCAGAGCTCTGGAAACACCATATATTTT. Its protein product is CASSLHQSSGNTIYF. This sequence joins TRBV6-5 and TRBJ1-3; no firm D call. The CDR3 has 15 amino acids. CDR1 and CDR2 from the germline V gene are MNHEY and SVGAGI. The ends were cut back, 5 bases at V and 0 bases at J, with 11 bases in the middle.

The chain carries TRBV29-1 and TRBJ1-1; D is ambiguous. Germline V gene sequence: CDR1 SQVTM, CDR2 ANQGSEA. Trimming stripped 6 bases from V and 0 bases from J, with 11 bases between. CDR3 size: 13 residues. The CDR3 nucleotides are TGCAGCGTCGCCAACCGCATGAACACTGAAGCTTTCTTT. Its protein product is CSVANRMNTEAFF. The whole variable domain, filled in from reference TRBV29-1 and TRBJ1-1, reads SAVISQKPSRDICQRGTSLTIQCQVDSQVTMMFWYRQQPGQSLTLIATANQGSEATYESGFVIDKFPISRPNLTFSTLTVSNMSPEDSSIYLCSVANRMNTEAFFGQGTRLTVV.

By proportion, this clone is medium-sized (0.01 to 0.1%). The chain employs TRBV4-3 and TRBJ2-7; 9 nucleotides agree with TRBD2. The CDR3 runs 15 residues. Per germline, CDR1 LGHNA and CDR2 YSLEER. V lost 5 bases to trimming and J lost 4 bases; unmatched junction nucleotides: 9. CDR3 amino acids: CASSSHLSGGYEQYF. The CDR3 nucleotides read TGCGCCAGCAGCTCCCATCTTAGCGGGGGATACGAGCAGTACTTC.